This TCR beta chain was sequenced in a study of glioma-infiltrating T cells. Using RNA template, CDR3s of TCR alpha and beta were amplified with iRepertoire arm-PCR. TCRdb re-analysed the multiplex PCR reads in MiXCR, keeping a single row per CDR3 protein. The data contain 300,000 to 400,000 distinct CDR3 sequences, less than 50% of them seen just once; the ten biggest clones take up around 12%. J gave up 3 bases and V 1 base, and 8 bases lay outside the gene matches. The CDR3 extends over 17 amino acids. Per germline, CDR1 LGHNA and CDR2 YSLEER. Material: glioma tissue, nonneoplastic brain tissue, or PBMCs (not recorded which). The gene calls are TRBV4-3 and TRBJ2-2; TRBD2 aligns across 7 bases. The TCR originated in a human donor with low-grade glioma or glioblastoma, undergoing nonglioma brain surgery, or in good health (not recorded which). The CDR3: CASSQAGGGADTGELFF. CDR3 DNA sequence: TGCGCCAGCAGCCAAGCGGGGGGAGGCGCCGACACCGGGGAGCTGTTTTTT.